The 15 T cell receptor beta chains listed next were all sequenced from one sample in a study of read filtering for tumor transcriptome and immune sequencing. This library used approximately 390 ng RNA and molecular barcoded adaptors spanning alpha/delta and beta/gamma chains. Each CDR3 protein gets one entry after TCRdb re-called the reads with MiXCR. The repertoire holds about 21,000 distinct CDR3 sequences, with less than 25% as singletons. Input material: a population of CD138-negative cells sorted from bone marrow. The receptors were gathered from a donor older than 35 with multiple myeloma.

Concerning this clonotype: The conserved phenylalanine or tryptophan is not found at the CDR3 terminus, so this likely reflects a read error. This chain uses TRBV10-2 with TRBJ1-5; D may be TRBD1 (6 bases). Trimming took off 3 bases at V and 5 bases at J, with 14 bases between the two ends. The CDR3 contains 15 residues. Germline V lookup: CDR1 WSHSY, CDR2 SAAADI. Written as DNA, the CDR3 is TGCGCCAGCAGTGACCCCGGACAGAGAGATCAGCCCCAGCATTCT. Translation: CASSDPGQRDQPQHS.

The chain recombines TRBV7-9 with TRBJ2-1, with 12 nucleotides matching TRBD1. The CDR3 covers 16 residues. Trimming cost V 6 bases and J 8 bases; bases outside gene matches: 11. CDR1 is SEHNR and CDR2 is FQNEAQ in the germline V gene (reference sequence). Here the CDR3 reads CASSLPGQGALDEQFF. The CDR3 DNA follows: TGTGCCAGCAGTTTACCGGGACAGGGGGCTTTGGATGAGCAGTTCTTC. The complete variable domain, with remaining parts taken from reference TRBV7-9 and TRBJ2-1, reads DTGVSQNPRHKITKRGQNVTFRCDPISEHNRLYWYRQTLGQGPEFLTYFQNEAQLEKSRLLSDRFSAERPKGSFSTLEIQRTEQGDSAMYLCASSLPGQGALDEQFFGPGTRLTVL.

Sample share makes this clonotype medium-sized (0.01 to 0.1%). The chain employs TRBV5-8 and TRBJ2-3, with 8 bases aligning to TRBD2. V lost 2 bases, J lost 8 bases, and 7 bases stayed unmatched. This CDR3 comprises 14 residues. Germline lookup yields CDR1 SGHTS and CDR2 YDEGEE. CDR3 DNA sequence: TGTGCCAGCAGCTTCAGCGGGGGCGGTGGTACGCAGTATTTT. This sequence encodes CASSFSGGGGTQYF. Together with reference TRBV5-8 and TRBJ2-3, the CDR3 gives the full variable domain: EAGVTQSPTHLIKTRGQQATLRCSPISGHTSVYWYQQALGLGLQFLLWYDEGEERNRGNFPPRFSGRQFPNYSSELNVNALELEDSALYLCASSFSGGGGTQYFGPGTRLTVL.

This clonotype was picked up many times. For the CDR3, the DNA is TGTGCCAGCAGCTTAGTTCGGGGTTTGAGATACGAGCAGTACTTC. It translates to CASSLVRGLRYEQYF. This rearrangement joins TRBV7-2 to TRBJ2-7; perhaps TRBD2 as D (5 bases). V was pared by 1 base and J by 4 bases, with 14 bases between. The length of the CDR3 is 15 residues. From germline, CDR1 is SGHTA and CDR2 FQGNSA.

Comments on this clonotype: A much larger clone sits a single nucleotide away, making a read error possible. The chain has TRBV7-2 and TRBJ2-1; 7 nucleotides match TRBD2. Germline-derived CDR1 and CDR2 are SGHTA and FQGNSA. This CDR3 has 14 amino acids. The trim removed 5 bases at V and 6 bases at J, leaving 7 bases unmatched. CDR3 DNA sequence: TGTGCCAGCAGCACTAGCGTGGGACCCAATGAGCAGTTCTTC. It codes for CASSTSVGPNEQFF.

Comment on this clonotype: A read error is possible here, since a much larger clone lies one base away. The V and J genes are TRBV6-2 or TRBV6-3 and TRBJ2-3, with D possibly TRBD2 on 5 matching bases. The CDR3 loop spans 12 amino acids. Trimming removed 8 bases from V and 6 bases from J, with 12 bases in between. The germline V gene encodes CDR1 MNHEY and CDR2 SVGEGT. The CDR3 nucleotides are TGTGCCAGCGGACGGGGTACGGATACGCAGTATTTT. It encodes CASGRGTDTQYF.

Concerning this clonotype itself: With a much larger clone just one base away, this may be a read error. The chain recombines TRBV7-9 with TRBJ1-1; no definite D call. CDR3 length equals 12 residues. Germline values: CDR1 SEHNR, CDR2 FQNEAQ (reference sequence). CDR3 in DNA: TGTGCCAGCAGCCACGGGGAGGGTCGAGCTCTCTTT. Encoded protein: CASSHGEGRALF.

As to this clonotype: This may be a read error: a much more frequent sequence differs by one nucleotide. This chain's CDR3 is CSVEDLRSGTNTGELFF. The DNA for the CDR3 is TGCAGCGTTGAAGATCTTCGGAGCGGGACCAACACCGGGGAGCTGTTTTTT. This chain links TRBV29-1 with TRBJ2-2, with 7 bases matching TRBD2. This CDR3 comprises 17 residues. Germline CDR1 and CDR2: SQVTM and ANQGSEA. The trim removed 0 bases at V and 2 bases at J, leaving 9 bases unmatched.

By sample fraction, this clonotype is medium-sized. The rearrangement uses TRBV5-5 and TRBJ2-1; 7 bases are a match to TRBD2. V lost 3 bases and J lost 6; bases outside the gene matches: 6. CDR3 size: 14 residues. Germline V lookup: CDR1 SGHKS, CDR2 YYEKEE (reference sequence). The CDR3 protein is CASSWGGGSNEQFF. The CDR3 DNA is TGTGCCAGCAGCTGGGGCGGGGGTAGCAATGAGCAGTTCTTC.

This clonotype showed up many times. The chain combines TRBV20-1 with TRBJ2-1; 10 bases match TRBD2. Germline V gives CDR1 DFQATT, CDR2 SNEGSKA (reference sequence). The J segment lost 4 bases and the V segment lost 0 bases, leaving 9 bases of the junction unmatched. There are 17 residues in the CDR3. CDR3 residues: CSARDLAGLASYNEQFF. CDR3 DNA: TGCAGTGCTAGAGATTTGGCGGGACTAGCGAGTTACAATGAGCAGTTCTTC.

This clonotype was found many times. This chain links TRBV29-1 with TRBJ2-1; 11 nucleotides line up with TRBD2. The V gene's germline CDR1 is SQVTM and CDR2 ANQGSEA. The J segment lost 8 bases and the V segment lost 7 bases, leaving 13 bases of the junction unmatched. The CDR3 is made up of 15 amino acids. The CDR3 here is CSAVGTSGNRDEQFF. The CDR3 bases are TGCAGCGCCGTGGGGACTAGCGGTAACAGGGATGAGCAGTTCTTC.

A few counts support this clonotype. The chain carries TRBV5-1 and TRBJ2-1; 9 bases fit TRBD1. V lost 4 bases to trimming and J lost 7 bases; unmatched junction nucleotides: 6. Germline V lookup: CDR1 SGHRS, CDR2 YFSETQ. The CDR3 extends over 14 amino acids. The CDR3 protein is CASSPRTGVNEQFF. CDR3 DNA sequence: TGCGCCAGCAGCCCCCGGACAGGGGTAAATGAGCAGTTCTTC.

The rearrangement links TRBV23-1 to TRBJ1-6; D is possibly TRBD1 (5 bases). TRBV23-1 is recorded as an ORF, its role being uncertain. The CDR3 has 14 residues. Between the trimmed V and J ends, which lost 5 bases and 6 bases, there was a span of 11 bases. The DNA for the CDR3 is TGCGCCAGCAGTAGGGGCAGAGTTAATTCACCCCTCCACTTT. Translation: CASSRGRVNSPLHF.

This clonotype is categorized as medium-sized (0.01 to 0.1%). This chain joins TRBV29-1 and TRBJ2-7; TRBD1 aligns across 10 bases. Germline values: CDR1 SQVTM, CDR2 ANQGSEA. CDR3 length: 12 amino acids. Trimming removed 6 bases from V and 3 bases from J; junction bases left unmatched: 2. CDR3 nucleotide sequence: TGCAGCGTCCGGGACAGGGGCTACGAGCAGTACTTC. Its protein is CSVRDRGYEQYF.

This clonotype was seen repeatedly, ten times or more. The chain links TRBV29-1 to TRBJ2-5; TRBD2 is a possible D gene (5 bases). V was trimmed by 3 bases and J by 0 bases, leaving 14 bases between them. Germline loops: CDR1 SQVTM, CDR2 ANQGSEA. CDR3 length: 15 residues. This CDR3 is CSVDGAERHQETQYF. CDR3 DNA: TGCAGCGTTGATGGAGCGGAAAGACACCAAGAGACCCAGTACTTC. Complete variable domain (other parts from reference TRBV29-1 and TRBJ2-5): SAVISQKPSRDICQRGTSLTIQCQVDSQVTMMFWYRQQPGQSLTLIATANQGSEATYESGFVIDKFPISRPNLTFSTLTVSNMSPEDSSIYLCSVDGAERHQETQYFGPGTRLLVL.